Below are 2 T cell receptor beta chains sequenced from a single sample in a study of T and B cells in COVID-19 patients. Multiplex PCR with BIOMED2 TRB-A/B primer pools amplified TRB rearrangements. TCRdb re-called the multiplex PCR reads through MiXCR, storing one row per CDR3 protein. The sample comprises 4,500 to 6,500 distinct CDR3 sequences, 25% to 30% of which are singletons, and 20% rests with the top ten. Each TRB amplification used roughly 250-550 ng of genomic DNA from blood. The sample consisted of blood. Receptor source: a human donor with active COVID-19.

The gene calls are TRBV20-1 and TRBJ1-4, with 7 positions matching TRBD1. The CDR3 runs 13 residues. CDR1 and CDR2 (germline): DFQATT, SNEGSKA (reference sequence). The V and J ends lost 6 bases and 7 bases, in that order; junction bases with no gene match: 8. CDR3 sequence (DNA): TGCAGTGCCAGGGACAGTTTAGGTGAAAAACTGTTTTTT. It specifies CSARDSLGEKLFF.

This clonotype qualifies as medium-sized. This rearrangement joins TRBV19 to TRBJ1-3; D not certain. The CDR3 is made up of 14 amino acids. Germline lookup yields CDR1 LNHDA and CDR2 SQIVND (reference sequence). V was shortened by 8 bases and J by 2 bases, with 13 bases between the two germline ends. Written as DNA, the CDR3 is TGTGCCAGTTACAAGCGGACGACTGGAAACACCATATATTTT. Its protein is CASYKRTTGNTIYF.